This TCR beta chain was sequenced during a study of T cell responses to AZD1222 COVID-19 vaccine. General observations from the study: Spike-wide coverage was observed for vaccine-associated CD4 TCRs, with dominant responses at 160-218 and 743-854.

Produced via immunoSEQ multiplex PCR; TCRdb's table is partial and in-frame only. The table lists 150,000 to 200,000 clones, 88% of them singletons, with approximately 7.7% in the top ten. Turning to this clone: The antigen is not known.

Germline CDR1 SGHRS, CDR2 YFSETQ. CDR3 length: 17 residues. With 2 bases removed from V and 7 bases from J, the gap between germline ends came to 21 bases. The material sequenced was peripheral blood, taken on day 0 of AZD1222 vaccination. This receptor was identified in an adult in good health. The rearrangement links TRBV5-1 to TRBJ2-2; TRBD1 or TRBD2 may be the D gene (5 bases each). The CDR3 sequence: CASSFWSDAGAGGELFF. CDR3 in DNA: TGCGCCAGCAGCTTTTGGTCGGACGCCGGGGCCGGCGGGGAGCTGTTTTTT.